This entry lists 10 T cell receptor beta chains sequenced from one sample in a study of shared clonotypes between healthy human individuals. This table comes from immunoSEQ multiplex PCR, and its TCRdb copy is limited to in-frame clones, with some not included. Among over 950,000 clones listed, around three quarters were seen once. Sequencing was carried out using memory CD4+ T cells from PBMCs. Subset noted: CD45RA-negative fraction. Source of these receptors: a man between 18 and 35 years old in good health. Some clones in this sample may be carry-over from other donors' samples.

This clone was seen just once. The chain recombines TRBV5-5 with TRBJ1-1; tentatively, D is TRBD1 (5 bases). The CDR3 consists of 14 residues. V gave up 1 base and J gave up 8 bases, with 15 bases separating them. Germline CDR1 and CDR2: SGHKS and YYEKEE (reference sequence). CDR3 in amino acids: CASSLIPGLPEAFF. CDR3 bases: TGTGCCAGCAGCTTGATTCCAGGGCTCCCCGAAGCTTTCTTT.

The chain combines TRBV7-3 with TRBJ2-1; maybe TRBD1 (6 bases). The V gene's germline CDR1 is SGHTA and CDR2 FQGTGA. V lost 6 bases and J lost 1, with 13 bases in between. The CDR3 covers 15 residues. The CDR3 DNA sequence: TGTGCCAGCAGTTACCGTAGGGGGTCCTACAATGAGCAGTTCTTC. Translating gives CASSYRRGSYNEQFF. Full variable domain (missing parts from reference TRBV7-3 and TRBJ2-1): GAGVSQTPSNKVTEKGKYVELRCDPISGHTALYWYRQSLGQGPEFLIYFQGTGAADDSGLPNDRFFAVRPEGSVSTLKIQRTERGDSAVYLCASSYRRGSYNEQFFGPGTRLTVL.

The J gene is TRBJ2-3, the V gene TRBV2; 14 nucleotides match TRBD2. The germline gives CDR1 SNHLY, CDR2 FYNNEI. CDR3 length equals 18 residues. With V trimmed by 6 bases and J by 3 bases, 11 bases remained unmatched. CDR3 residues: CASSPGTSGRGRTDTQYF. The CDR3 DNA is TGTGCCAGCAGCCCTGGGACTAGCGGGAGAGGTAGGACAGATACGCAGTATTTT.

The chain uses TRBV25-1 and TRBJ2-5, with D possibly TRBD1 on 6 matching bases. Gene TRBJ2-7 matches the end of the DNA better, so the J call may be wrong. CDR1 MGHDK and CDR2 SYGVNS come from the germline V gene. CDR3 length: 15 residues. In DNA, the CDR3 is TGTGCCAGCAGTGCCGCCAAAGGACAGATCTACGAGCAGTACTTC. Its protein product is CASSAAKGQIYEQYF.

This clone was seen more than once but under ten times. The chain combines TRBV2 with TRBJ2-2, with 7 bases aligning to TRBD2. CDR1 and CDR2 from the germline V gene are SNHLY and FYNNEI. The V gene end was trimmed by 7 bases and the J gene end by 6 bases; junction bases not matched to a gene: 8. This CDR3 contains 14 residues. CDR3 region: CASTVLGGSGELFF. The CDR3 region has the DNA TGTGCCAGCACCGTACTGGGAGGGTCCGGGGAGCTGTTTTTT.

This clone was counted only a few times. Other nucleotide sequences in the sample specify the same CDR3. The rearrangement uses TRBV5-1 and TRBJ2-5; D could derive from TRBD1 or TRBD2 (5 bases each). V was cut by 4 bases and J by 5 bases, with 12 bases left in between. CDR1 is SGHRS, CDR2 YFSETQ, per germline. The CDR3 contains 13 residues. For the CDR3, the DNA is TGCGCCAGCAGCGGGGGACCCGGGGAGACCCAGTACTTC. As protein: CASSGGPGETQYF.

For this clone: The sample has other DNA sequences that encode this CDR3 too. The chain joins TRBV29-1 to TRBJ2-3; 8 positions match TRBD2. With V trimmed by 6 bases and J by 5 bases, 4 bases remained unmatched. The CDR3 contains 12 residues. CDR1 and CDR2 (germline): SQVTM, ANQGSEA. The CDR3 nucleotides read TGCAGCGTCTCCAGCGGGGGAGATACGCAGTATTTT. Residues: CSVSSGGDTQYF.

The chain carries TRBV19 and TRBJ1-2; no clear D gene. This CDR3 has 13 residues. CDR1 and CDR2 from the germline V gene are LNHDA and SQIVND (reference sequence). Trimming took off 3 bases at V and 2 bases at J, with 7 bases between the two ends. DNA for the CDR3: TGTGCCAGTAGTATGGCGAAGAACTATGGCTACACCTTC. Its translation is CASSMAKNYGYTF.

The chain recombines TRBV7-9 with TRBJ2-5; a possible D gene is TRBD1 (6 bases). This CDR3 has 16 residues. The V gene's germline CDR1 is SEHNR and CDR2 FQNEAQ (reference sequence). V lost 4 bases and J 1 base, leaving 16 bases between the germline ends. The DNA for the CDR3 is TGTGCCAGCAGCTCAAACCTGCAGGGGCCCCAAGAGACCCAGTACTTC. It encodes CASSSNLQGPQETQYF.

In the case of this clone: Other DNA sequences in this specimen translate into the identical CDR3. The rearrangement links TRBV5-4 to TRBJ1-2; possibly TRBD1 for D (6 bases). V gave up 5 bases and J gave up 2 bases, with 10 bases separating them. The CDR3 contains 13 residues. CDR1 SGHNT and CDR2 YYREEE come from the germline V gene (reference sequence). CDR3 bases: TGTGCCAGCAGTTTCGACAGGAACTATGGCTACACCTTC. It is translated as CASSFDRNYGYTF.